The present T cell receptor beta chain was sequenced within a study of blood T cell repertoires in COVID-19. Study-wide context: Specimens from acute and convalescent COVID-19 originated in the United States, Italy and Spain.

This CDR3 spans 12 amino acids. Trimming left V 0 bases short and J 9 bases short, with 9 bases between. Germline V lookup: CDR1 SQVTM, CDR2 ANQGSEA. Some clones are missing from TCRdb's copy, which holds only in-frame ones; the method was immunoSEQ multiplex PCR. Found here are 130,000 or so clones, 84% of them singletons; the top ten hold 7% to 9.5%. Material: peripheral blood. This clonotype was sampled from a man aged 25 to 40 with COVID-19, enrolled during active disease. V and J are TRBV29-1 and TRBJ2-1; D might be TRBD1 (6 bases). CDR3 region: CSVEDLGAEQFF. The CDR3 nucleotides are TGCAGCGTTGAAGATCTGGGGGCTGAGCAGTTCTTC.